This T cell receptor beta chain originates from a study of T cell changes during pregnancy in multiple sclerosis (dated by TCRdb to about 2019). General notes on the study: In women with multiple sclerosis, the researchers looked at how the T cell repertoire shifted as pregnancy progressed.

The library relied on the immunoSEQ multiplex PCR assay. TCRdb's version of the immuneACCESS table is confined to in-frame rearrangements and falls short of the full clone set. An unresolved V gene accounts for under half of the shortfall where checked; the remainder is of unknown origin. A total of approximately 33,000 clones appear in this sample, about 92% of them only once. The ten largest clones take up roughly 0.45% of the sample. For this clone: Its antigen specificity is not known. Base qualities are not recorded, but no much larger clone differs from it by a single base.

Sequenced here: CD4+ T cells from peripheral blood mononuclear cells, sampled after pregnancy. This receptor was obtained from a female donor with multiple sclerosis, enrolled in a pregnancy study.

The CDR3 protein: CATSTLPLAGGGEQFF. The nucleotide sequence reads as follows: TGTGCCACCAGCACCCTACCTCTAGCGGGAGGGGGTGAGCAGTTCTTC. The receptor chain draws on TRBV15 and TRBJ2-1; TRBD2 matches 12 bases in the middle. For CDR1 and CDR2, the germline V gene (reference sequence) lists LNHNV and YYDKDF. The CDR3 runs 16 residues from the cysteine to the phenylalanine. The entry retains the CDR3 DNA only, 48 bases that are in frame from base 1. V and J are trimmed by 4 bases and 9 bases, and the gene matches miss 10 bases of the junction.